These T cell receptor beta chains were read from a single sample in a study of CD8+ T cells in alopecia areata. Generated by immunoSEQ multiplex PCR, the TCRdb table keeps only in-frame clones and is missing some. Of 150,000 to 200,000 clones listed, 45% to 60% were seen once; the top ten hold approximately 4.8%. Material: CD4+ T cells sorted from blood. These receptors came from a human donor in good health. Each CDR3 is given with its conserved first and last residue. A D gene is named only where the DNA matches it firmly. Size is omitted from some rows. Given values are once, few, many or a class for expanded clones.

>TRBJ2-1|many|TRBV19|NA
TGTGCCAGTACCCCGGCCAGGCAGAATGAGCAGTTCTTC
CASTPARQNEQFF
>TRBJ2-5|NA|TRBV29-1|NA
TGCAGCGTACCCGGAGGGGGAGAGACCCAGTACTTC
CSVPGGGETQYF
>TRBJ2-1|NA|TRBV29-1|NA
TGCAGCGCCCGAAGGGAGGAGCAGTTCTTC
CSARREEQFF
>TRBJ2-5|NA|TRBV7-8|TRBD2
TGTGCCAGCAGCTTATACGCGGGAGGGCTGAGGACCCGGTACTTC
CASSLYAGGLRTRYF
>TRBJ1-1|NA|TRBV4-1|NA
TGCGCCAGCAGCCAAGTCTCGACGGTGAACACTGAAGCTTTCTTT
CASSQVSTVNTEAFF
>TRBJ2-5|NA|TRBV29-1|TRBD1
TGCAGCGGGACAGGGGCTTTAGAGACCCAGTACTTC
CSGTGALETQYF
>TRBJ2-7|few|TRBV29-1|NA
TGCAGCGTTCAGATCGGACCGGAGCAGTACTTC
CSVQIGPEQYF
>TRBJ2-5|NA|TRBV29-1|NA
TGCAGCGTTGAAGATCCACGGCAAGAGACCCAGTACTTC
CSVEDPRQETQYF
>TRBJ2-1|few|TRBV5-1|NA
TGCGCCACCTCGGAGGACTCCTACAATGAGCAGTTCTTC
CATSEDSYNEQFF
>TRBJ2-4|few|TRBV27|NA
TGTGCCAGCAGAACAGGGTGGGAAAACATTCAGTACTTC
CASRTGWENIQYF
>TRBJ2-7|once|TRBV7-8|NA
TGTGCCAGCAGCCGTACGGATAGGCAAGCCTACGAGCAGTACTTC
CASSRTDRQAYEQYF
>TRBJ2-6|few|TRBV2|NA
TGTGCCAGCAGCCAACAGGGCCACGGGGCCAACGTCCTGACTTTC
CASSQQGHGANVLTF
>TRBJ2-1|NA|TRBV20-1|TRBD2
TGCAGTACCGGGACTAGCAATGAGCAGTTCTTC
CSTGTSNEQFF
>TRBJ1-2|NA|TRBV29-1|NA
TGCACCACGGCACAGGGCGGGGATGGCTACACCTTC
CTTAQGGDGYTF
>TRBJ2-2|few|TRBV29-1|NA
TGCAGCGTTGGCAGACTGGGTGCGTCCGGGGAGCTGTTTTTT
CSVGRLGASGELFF